Presented here are 28 T cell receptor beta chains from one specimen sequenced in a study of T cell responses to AZD1222 COVID-19 vaccine. Sequencing used immunoSEQ multiplex PCR; TCRdb keeps in-frame clones, though not all of them. The table has roughly 110,000 clones, roughly 90% seen once. The source was peripheral blood, collected on day 0 of AZD1222 vaccination. These receptors were collected from an adult in good health.

J is TRBJ1-1 and V is TRBV3-1 (or the pseudogene TRBV3-2); TRBD1 is a possible D gene (6 bases). CDR3 length equals 15 residues. The germline V gene has CDR1 LGHDT and CDR2 YNNKEL (reference sequence). V gave up 4 bases and J gave up 6 bases, with 18 bases separating them. The CDR3 is CASSRGFTGKPEAFF. In nucleotides, the CDR3 is TGTGCCAGCAGCCGGGGATTTACAGGGAAGCCTGAAGCTTTCTTT.

The chain uses TRBV27 and TRBJ2-5; D might be TRBD1 (5 bases). With 1 base removed from V and 5 bases from J, the gap between germline ends came to 23 bases. CDR1 and CDR2 (germline): MNHEY, SMNVEV (reference sequence). This CDR3 has 18 amino acids. CDR3 DNA sequence: TGTGCCAGCAGTTTATTCGGCACGGCGAATACACCAGGGGAGACCCAGTACTTC. Its protein product is CASSLFGTANTPGETQYF.

The CDR3 protein is CATSAGFSNTEAFF. CDR3 coding DNA: TGTGCCACCTCGGCAGGGTTCTCTAACACTGAAGCTTTCTTT. The J gene is TRBJ1-1, the V gene TRBV24-1, with D maybe TRBD1 (5 bases). CDR3 length: 14 residues. V was shortened by 9 bases and J by 2 bases, with 15 bases between the two germline ends. Germline values: CDR1 KGHDR, CDR2 SFDVKD.

This CDR3 is CASRLQGGGTDTQYF. DNA for the CDR3: TGCGCCAGCAGGCTACAGGGGGGAGGCACAGATACGCAGTATTTT. The V and J genes are TRBV5-1 and TRBJ2-3; 8 bases agree with TRBD1. CDR1 and CDR2 from the germline V gene are SGHRS and YFSETQ. Trimming removed 5 bases from V and 1 base from J; junction bases left unmatched: 6. The CDR3 is 15 amino acids. The full variable domain, in which reference TRBV5-1 and TRBJ2-3 provide the parts outside the CDR3, is KAGVTQTPRYLIKTRGQQVTLSCSPISGHRSVSWYQQTPGQGLQFLFEYFSETQRNKGNFPGRFSGRQFSNSRSEMNVSTLELGDSALYLCASRLQGGGTDTQYFGPGTRLTVL.

This clone was detected once. The chain links TRBV20-1 to TRBJ1-5; no firm D call. From germline, CDR1 is DFQATT and CDR2 SNEGSKA (reference sequence). Between the trimmed V and J ends, which lost 3 bases and 6 bases, there was a span of 6 bases. The CDR3 covers 11 residues. The CDR3 nucleotides are TGCAGTGCTAGGATTGGTCAGCCCCAGCATTTT. Its translation is CSARIGQPQHF.

This clone showed up just a few times. This sequence joins TRBV29-1 and TRBJ1-2; no reliable D call. There are 13 residues in the CDR3. V lost 4 bases and J lost 4, with 13 bases in between. Looked up from germline, CDR1 is SQVTM and CDR2 is ANQGSEA. The CDR3, as DNA: TGCAGCGTTGGGTCACAGCTGTTCTATGGCTACACCTTC. Amino acid sequence: CSVGSQLFYGYTF.

This chain joins TRBV27 and TRBJ1-5; TRBD1 matches 7 bases. The germline CDR1 and CDR2 sequences are MNHEY and SMNVEV (reference sequence). The CDR3 length is 14 residues. J gave up 5 bases and V 5 bases, and 6 bases lay outside the gene matches. The CDR3 reads CASSPRDSYQPQHF. CDR3 nucleotide sequence: TGTGCCAGCAGTCCCAGGGACAGTTATCAGCCCCAGCATTTT.

This clone was detected only once. The genes are TRBV11-3 and TRBJ2-3; possible D gene TRBD1, 7 bases. This CDR3 is 15 amino acids long. The germline V gene has CDR1 SGHNT and CDR2 YENEEA. V gave up 6 bases and J gave up 6 bases, with 19 bases separating them. CDR3 amino acids: CASRASELRGDTQYF. The CDR3 DNA reads as TGTGCCAGCAGGGCTAGCGAACTCAGGGGGGATACGCAGTATTTT.

The rearrangement uses TRBV30 and TRBJ1-5, with 7 bases lining up with TRBD1. Trimming took 3 bases from V and 0 from J; bases not matched to a gene: 5. The CDR3 spans 15 residues. Germline values: CDR1 GTSNPN, CDR2 SVGIG (reference sequence). CDR3 region: CAWSRQGPSNQPQHF. CDR3 coding DNA: TGTGCCTGGAGCCGACAGGGCCCTAGCAATCAGCCCCAGCATTTT. The whole variable domain, remainder taken from reference TRBV30 and TRBJ1-5, is SQTIHQWPATLVQPVGSPLSLECTVEGTSNPNLYWYRQAAGRGLQLLFYSVGIGQISSEVPQNLSASRPQDRQFILSSKKLLLSDSGFYLCAWSRQGPSNQPQHFGDGTRLSIL.

The genes are TRBV7-3 and TRBJ1-6; D is ambiguous. Germline-derived CDR1 and CDR2 are SGHTA and FQGTGA. This CDR3 region has 13 residues. The germline V and J ends were trimmed by 4 bases and 7 bases, with 8 bases remaining between them. This CDR3 is CASSSGMNSPLHF. Written as DNA, the CDR3 is TGTGCCAGCAGCTCCGGGATGAATTCACCCCTCCACTTT.

The rearrangement links TRBV7-3 to TRBJ1-1; D gene uncertain. Germline lookup yields CDR1 SGHTA and CDR2 FQGTGA. The CDR3 sequence is 13 residues long. The V end lost 6 bases, the J end lost 2 bases, and 10 bases lay between the germline ends. The CDR3 protein is CASRKGLNTEAFF. DNA of the CDR3: TGTGCCAGCAGGAAAGGGCTTAACACTGAAGCTTTCTTT.

The genes are TRBV19 and TRBJ2-7; 11 positions agree with TRBD2. This CDR3 is 15 amino acids long. The V and J ends lost 1 base and 4 bases, in that order; junction bases with no gene match: 3. Germline V gene lookup returns CDR1 LNHDA and CDR2 SQIVND (reference sequence). The CDR3 reads CASSIASGRRYEQYF. CDR3 coding DNA: TGTGCCAGTAGTATAGCTAGCGGGAGGAGGTACGAGCAGTACTTC.

The J gene is TRBJ2-3, the V gene TRBV5-6, with TRBD2 identical over 7 bases. The CDR3 totals 14 residues. CDR1 SGHDT and CDR2 YYEEEE come from the germline V gene. The junction had 6 bases not matched to a gene; V was cut back by 5 bases and J by 3 bases. The CDR3 bases are TGTGCCAGCAGACGATGGGAGGGTACAGATACGCAGTATTTT. Its translation is CASRRWEGTDTQYF.

The chain couples TRBV6-5 to TRBJ2-5; no definite D call. V gave up 6 bases and J gave up 1 base, with 6 bases separating them. The germline gives CDR1 MNHEY, CDR2 SVGAGI. This CDR3 contains 12 residues. CDR3 DNA sequence: TGTGCCAGCAGGCCAAGCCAAGAGACCCAGTACTTC. Translated: CASRPSQETQYF.

This chain uses TRBV2 with TRBJ1-1; D possibly corresponds to TRBD1 (5 bases). CDR3 length: 12 residues. Trimming removed 7 bases from V and 8 bases from J, with 14 bases in between. From germline, CDR1 is SNHLY and CDR2 FYNNEI. The CDR3 DNA follows: TGTGCCAGCAAGCAAATCTGGGGGGAAGCTTTCTTT. Residues: CASKQIWGEAFF.

V gene TRBV7-2 combines with J gene TRBJ2-1, with 9 bases lining up with TRBD2. The CDR3 is made up of 15 amino acids. The germline V gene has CDR1 SGHTA and CDR2 FQGNSA. V lost 4 bases and J lost 4; bases outside the gene matches: 5. The DNA for the CDR3 is TGTGCCAGCAGCTCCCGGGCGGGAGGGTACAATGAGCAGTTCTTC. Translating it yields CASSSRAGGYNEQFF.

This clone was seen only a few times. This chain links TRBV7-2 with TRBJ1-3; D call uncertain. There are 14 residues in the CDR3. CDR1 and CDR2 (germline): SGHTA, FQGNSA. Trimming shortened V by 5 bases and J by 4 bases, and 12 bases separated the two germline ends. The CDR3 sequence is CASSPSWAGNTIYF. For the CDR3, the DNA is TGTGCCAGCAGCCCCTCCTGGGCGGGAAACACCATATATTTT.

The rearrangement links TRBV6-5 to TRBJ1-1; 8 bases match TRBD1. This CDR3 region has 13 residues. Looked up from germline, CDR1 is MNHEY and CDR2 is SVGAGI. V gave up 6 bases and J gave up 5 bases; unmatched junction bases: 5. In DNA, the CDR3 is TGTGCCAGCAGGAACACAGGGGGAACTGAAGCTTTCTTT. Encoded protein: CASRNTGGTEAFF.

This rearrangement joins TRBV3-1 (or the pseudogene TRBV3-2) to TRBJ2-3, with a weak D call TRBD1 (5 bases). Per the germline V gene, CDR1 is LGHDT and CDR2 is YNNKEL (reference sequence). The CDR3 is 16 residues long. Trimming cost V 1 base and J 0 bases, with 11 bases left between them. This CDR3 is CASSQVRGPSTDTQYF. CDR3 coding DNA: TGTGCCAGCAGCCAAGTTAGGGGCCCTAGCACAGATACGCAGTATTTT.

This rearrangement joins TRBV27 to TRBJ1-3; 9 bases are a match to TRBD1. The V gene's germline CDR1 is MNHEY and CDR2 SMNVEV (reference sequence). The CDR3 is 16 amino acids. With V trimmed by 6 bases and J by 4 bases, 10 bases remained unmatched. The CDR3 nucleotides are TGTGCCAGCAGCCAGCGACCCACAGGGGGCGGAAACACCATATATTTT. Amino acid sequence: CASSQRPTGGGNTIYF.

The CDR3 spells CASSSSGAVKETQYF. The CDR3 DNA follows: TGTGCCAGCAGCTCCTCGGGTGCAGTTAAGGAGACCCAGTACTTC. The V gene is TRBV27, the J gene TRBJ2-5; D ambiguous. From germline, CDR1 is MNHEY and CDR2 SMNVEV (reference sequence). The CDR3 consists of 15 residues. The ends were cut back, 6 bases at V and 5 bases at J, with 19 bases in the middle.

The CDR3 DNA reads TGTGCCAGCAGCACGTTCATAGAAGAGACCCAGTACTTC. Translation: CASSTFIEETQYF. This chain joins TRBV7-2 and TRBJ2-5; no reliable D call. The CDR3 contains 13 residues. Looked up from germline, CDR1 is SGHTA and CDR2 is FQGNSA. V lost 5 bases to trimming and J lost 3 bases, with 10 bases between them.

V gene TRBV7-2 combines with J gene TRBJ2-5; TRBD1 matches 9 bases. In germline, CDR1 is SGHTA, CDR2 FQGNSA. The CDR3 has 15 residues. J lost 3 bases, V lost 4 bases, and 6 bases had no gene match. Written as DNA, the CDR3 is TGTGCCAGCAGCTCACTGGGACAGGGCAAAGAGACCCAGTACTTC. This codes for CASSSLGQGKETQYF.

The chain uses TRBV5-1 and TRBJ2-3; D might be TRBD1 (6 bases). Trimming pared 4 bases from V and 1 base from J, leaving 10 bases between. Germline V lookup: CDR1 SGHRS, CDR2 YFSETQ. CDR3 length equals 14 residues. The CDR3 nucleotides read TGCGCCAGCAGCCCAGGGGTCCGCACAGATACGCAGTATTTT. Protein product: CASSPGVRTDTQYF.

The chain couples TRBV6-1 to TRBJ2-2, with D tentatively TRBD2 (6 bases). Germline CDR1 is MNHNS and CDR2 is SASEGT. The V and J ends lost 3 bases and 0 bases respectively, with 11 bases between them. The CDR3 length is 16 residues. The CDR3 sequence is CASSDTGGPNTGELFF. DNA for the CDR3: TGTGCCAGCAGTGATACCGGGGGACCGAACACCGGGGAGCTGTTTTTT.

The rearrangement uses TRBV19 and TRBJ2-3, with D possibly matching TRBD1 (6 bases). Trimming removed 6 bases at V and 3 bases at J, with 16 bases between. This CDR3 has 15 residues. Looked up from germline, CDR1 is LNHDA and CDR2 is SQIVND (reference sequence). The CDR3 DNA reads as TGTGCCAGTAGGGGGGCAGGGAGTGTGACAGATACGCAGTATTTT. Translated, it gives CASRGAGSVTDTQYF.

This chain uses TRBV6-2 or TRBV6-3 with TRBJ1-1; weak D call: TRBD1 (6 bases). The CDR3 is made up of 16 amino acids. The germline CDR1 and CDR2 sequences are MNHEY and SVGEGT. V lost 6 bases and J lost 4, with 21 bases in between. The CDR3 sequence is CASSLHFATGGTEAFF. In DNA form, the CDR3 reads TGTGCCAGCAGCCTCCACTTCGCGACAGGTGGCACTGAAGCTTTCTTT.

The chain is built from TRBV12-5 and TRBJ1-5; tentative D call: TRBD1 (5 bases). CDR3 size: 14 residues. CDR1 LGHNT and CDR2 FRNRAP come from the germline V gene. V lost 2 bases, J lost 6 bases, and 11 bases lay in between. The DNA of the CDR3 is TGTGCTAGTGGTTTGACAGCAGGGCGTCAGCCCCAGCATTTT. It is translated as CASGLTAGRQPQHF.